These 10 T cell receptor beta chains came from one sample sequenced in a study of PD-1 blockade in mismatch repair-deficient tumors. The assay was immunoSEQ multiplex PCR, and TCRdb's table has in-frame clones only and misses some. Seen here are approximately 120,000 clones, about 86% observed once, and the top ten hold approximately 13%. The sequenced sample was peripheral blood, obtained 44 weeks after starting pembrolizumab. Every receptor here comes from an adult with mismatch repair-deficient cancer.

V and J are TRBV5-5 and TRBJ2-6; no reliable D call. CDR3 length: 17 amino acids. The V end lost 2 bases, the J end lost 0 bases, and 12 bases lay between the germline ends. Germline loops: CDR1 SGHKS, CDR2 YYEKEE (reference sequence). CDR3 protein: CASSFRASLSGANVLTF. The DNA for the CDR3 is TGTGCCAGCAGCTTTAGGGCCTCTCTCTCTGGGGCCAACGTCCTGACTTTC.

The chain uses TRBV5-5 and TRBJ2-5; D uncertain. Germline V gene lookup returns CDR1 SGHKS and CDR2 YYEKEE (reference sequence). V lost 2 bases and J lost 5, with 4 bases in between. The CDR3 spans 11 residues. This CDR3 is CASSLRETQYF. CDR3 bases: TGTGCCAGCAGCTTAAGGGAGACCCAGTACTTC.

In regard to this clone: This sample includes further DNA sequences coding for the same CDR3. V usage is TRBV20-1 and J usage is TRBJ2-3; D ambiguous. Germline loops: CDR1 DFQATT, CDR2 SNEGSKA (reference sequence). This CDR3 region has 10 residues. The germline V and J ends were trimmed by 6 bases and 0 bases, with 1 base remaining between them. The CDR3: CSASTDTQYF. DNA for the CDR3: TGCAGTGCCAGCACAGATACGCAGTATTTT.

V gene TRBV19 combines with J gene TRBJ1-5; unclear D gene. The CDR3 is 13 amino acids. The germline CDR1 and CDR2 sequences are LNHDA and SQIVND (reference sequence). The V end was cut by 4 bases, the J end by 3 bases, with 7 bases between. The CDR3 protein is CASSSRFNQPQHF. DNA of the CDR3: TGTGCCAGTAGTAGTAGGTTCAATCAGCCCCAGCATTTT.

V usage is TRBV19 and J usage is TRBJ2-1, with 8 bases identical to TRBD2. Germline CDR1 LNHDA, CDR2 SQIVND (reference sequence). V lost 4 bases, J lost 6 bases, and 8 bases stayed unmatched. The CDR3 covers 15 residues. The CDR3 loop is CASSTNGLAFNEQFF. CDR3 coding DNA: TGTGCCAGTAGTACCAACGGACTAGCTTTCAATGAGCAGTTCTTC.

The rearrangement joins TRBV10-3 to TRBJ2-7; tentatively, D is TRBD2 (6 bases). Deletions cut 0 bases from V and 0 bases from J, with 21 bases between. The CDR3 contains 19 residues. The germline V gene encodes CDR1 ENHRY and CDR2 SYGVKD. The CDR3 here is CAISESIGPQGGLSYEQYF. The CDR3 DNA is TGTGCCATCAGTGAGTCAATCGGCCCCCAGGGAGGTCTCTCCTACGAGCAGTACTTC.

The gene calls are TRBV19 and TRBJ2-1; D tentatively fits TRBD1 or TRBD2 (5 bases each). Germline CDR1 and CDR2: LNHDA and SQIVND (reference sequence). The V end lost 1 base, the J end lost 7 bases, and 8 bases lay between the germline ends. The CDR3 consists of 13 residues. The CDR3 spells CASSIAGTNEQFF. Written as DNA, the CDR3 is TGTGCCAGTAGTATAGCCGGGACGAATGAGCAGTTCTTC. The entire variable domain, with the rest obtained from reference TRBV19 and TRBJ2-1, is as follows: DGGITQSPKYLFRKEGQNVTLSCEQNLNHDAMYWYRQDPGQGLRLIYYSQIVNDFQKGDIAEGYSVSREKKESFPLTVTSAQKNPTAFYLCASSIAGTNEQFFGPGTRLTVL.

The V and J genes are TRBV7-9 and TRBJ2-1; 10 bases agree with TRBD2. Trimming took 5 bases from V and 6 from J; bases not matched to a gene: 10. Germline CDR1 SEHNR, CDR2 FQNEAQ (reference sequence). The CDR3 contains 16 residues. CDR3 nucleotides: TGTGCCAGCAGCCTGATAGCGGGAGGATGGGGCAATGAGCAGTTCTTC. It yields the protein CASSLIAGGWGNEQFF. Full variable domain (rest looked up from reference TRBV7-9 and TRBJ2-1): DTGVSQNPRHKITKRGQNVTFRCDPISEHNRLYWYRQTLGQGPEFLTYFQNEAQLEKSRLLSDRFSAERPKGSFSTLEIQRTEQGDSAMYLCASSLIAGGWGNEQFFGPGTRLTVL.

The V and J genes are TRBV6-5 and TRBJ2-7, with 7 bases that match TRBD1. Germline loops: CDR1 MNHEY, CDR2 SVGAGI. Trimming cost V 6 bases and J 2 bases; bases outside gene matches: 7. This CDR3 is built from 14 residues. The CDR3 spells CASRADRAPYEQYF. The CDR3 DNA is TGTGCCAGCAGAGCAGACAGGGCCCCCTACGAGCAGTACTTC.

This sequence joins TRBV13 and TRBJ2-5; 8 nucleotides agree with TRBD1. CDR3 size: 21 residues. The germline gives CDR1 PRHDT, CDR2 FYEKMQ (reference sequence). V trimming: 0 bases; J trimming: 4 bases; junction bases outside the gene matches: 22. CDR3 DNA: TGTGCCAGCAGCTTAGGAATAAGTTGGGGGCCAGGGGGCTCCGCAAGAGAGACCCAGTACTTC. Residues: CASSLGISWGPGGSARETQYF.